This TCR beta chain was sequenced for a study of blood T cells in healthy people across ages. Study-wide context: Through template switching, about one barcoded beta molecule was captured per two T cells, as measured in model experiments. Overall study results and limits: Age advanced and TCR beta diversity per million T cells fell, roughly linearly. A conclusive naive versus antigen-experienced comparison was prevented by the unsorted PBMCs.

Alongside a J-beta primer mix, a sample-barcoded 5' primer served in a second PCR lasting about 6 to 11 cycles. TCRdb itself ran the 5' RACE reads through MiXCR, one entry per CDR3 protein. The repertoire holds approximately 790,000 distinct CDR3 sequences, with about 59% as singletons. The V end lost 1 base, the J end lost 5 bases, and 6 bases lay between the germline ends. The CDR3 runs 13 residues. Germline V gives CDR1 LGHNA, CDR2 YSLEER. On this clonotype itself: Its antigen is unknown.

This receptor was identified in a man aged 25-40 years in good health. The sample comprised blood. The rearrangement links TRBV4-3 to TRBJ2-1; the D is unclear. The CDR3 DNA reads as TGCGCCAGCAGCCAAGGAGTGAACAATGAGCAGTTCTTC. This translates into CASSQGVNNEQFF.